This TCR beta chain came from a study of blood T cell repertoires in COVID-19. Looking at the study overall: PBMCs, B-cell-depleted T cells, or T cells were the source of the cDNA or gDNA that made up the material.

The germline V gene has CDR1 SGHTA and CDR2 FQGNSA. This CDR3 has 14 residues. Deletions cut 4 bases from V and 5 bases from J, with 13 bases between. Data came from immunoSEQ multiplex PCR; TCRdb stores just in-frame clones and leaves some out. The data show some 75,000 clones, with about three quarters seen just once and around 19% held by the top ten. The sequenced sample was peripheral blood. The V and J genes are TRBV7-2 and TRBJ2-3; D perhaps matches TRBD1 (6 bases). The TCR was taken from a woman older than 75 with active or convalescent COVID-19. The CDR3 protein is CASSSPGAEDTQYF. For the CDR3, the DNA is TGTGCCAGCAGCTCCCCAGGGGCGGAAGATACGCAGTATTTT. Drawing the rest from reference TRBV7-2 and TRBJ2-3, the complete variable domain is GAGVSQSPSNKVTEKGKDVELRCDPISGHTALYWYRQSLGQGLEFLIYFQGNSAPDKSGLPSDRFSAERTGGSVSTLTIQRTQQEDSAVYLCASSSPGAEDTQYFGPGTRLTVL.